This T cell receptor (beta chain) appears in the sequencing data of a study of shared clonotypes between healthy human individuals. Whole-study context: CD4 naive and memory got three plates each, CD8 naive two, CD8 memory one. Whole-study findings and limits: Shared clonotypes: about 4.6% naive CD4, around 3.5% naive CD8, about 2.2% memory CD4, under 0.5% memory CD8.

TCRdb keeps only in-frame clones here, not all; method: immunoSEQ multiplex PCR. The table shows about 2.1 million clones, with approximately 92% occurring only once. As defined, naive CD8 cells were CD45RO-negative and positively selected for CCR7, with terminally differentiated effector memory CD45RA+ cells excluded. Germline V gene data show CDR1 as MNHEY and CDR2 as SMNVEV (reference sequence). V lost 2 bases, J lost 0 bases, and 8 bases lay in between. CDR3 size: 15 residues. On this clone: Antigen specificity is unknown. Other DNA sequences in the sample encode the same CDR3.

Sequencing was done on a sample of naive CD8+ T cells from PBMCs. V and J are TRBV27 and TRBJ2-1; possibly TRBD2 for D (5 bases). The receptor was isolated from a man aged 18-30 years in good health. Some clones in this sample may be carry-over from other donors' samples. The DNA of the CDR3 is TGTGCCAGCAGTTTACGAGCGGCCTCCTACAATGAGCAGTTCTTC. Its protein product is CASSLRAASYNEQFF.